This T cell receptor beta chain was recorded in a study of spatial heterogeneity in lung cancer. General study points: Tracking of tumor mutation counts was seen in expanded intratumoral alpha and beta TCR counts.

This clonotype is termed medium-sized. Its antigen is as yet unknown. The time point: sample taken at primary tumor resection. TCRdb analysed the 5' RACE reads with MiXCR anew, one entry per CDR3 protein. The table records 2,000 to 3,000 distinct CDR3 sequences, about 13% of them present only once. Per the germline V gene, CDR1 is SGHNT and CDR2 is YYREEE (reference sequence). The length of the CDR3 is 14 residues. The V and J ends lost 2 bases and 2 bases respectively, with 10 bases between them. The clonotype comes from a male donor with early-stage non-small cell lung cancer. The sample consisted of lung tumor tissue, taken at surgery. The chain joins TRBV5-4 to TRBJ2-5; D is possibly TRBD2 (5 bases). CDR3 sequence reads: CASSFGGSQETQYF. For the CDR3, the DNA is TGTGCCAGCAGCTTCGGAGGTTCTCAAGAGACCCAGTACTTC.